The 29 T cell receptor beta chains given below trace back to one sample, sequenced in a study of blood T cell repertoires in COVID-19. Measured with immunoSEQ multiplex PCR; TCRdb has only the in-frame clones, and not every one. Here the sample spans fewer than 400,000 clones, 70% to 90% being singletons. Sequenced input: PBMCs or T cells enriched from blood (not recorded which). These TCRs come from a young man who had recovered from COVID-19.

The chain combines TRBV4-3 with TRBJ1-3; D is unresolved. The CDR3 is 16 residues long. Germline CDR1 and CDR2: LGHNA and YSLEER. Trimming shortened V by 0 bases and J by 4 bases, and 13 bases separated the two germline ends. CDR3 in amino acids: CASSQDISLRGNTIYF. DNA of the CDR3: TGCGCCAGCAGCCAAGATATTTCCCTCAGGGGAAACACCATATATTTT.

J is TRBJ2-7 and V is TRBV29-1, with D perhaps matching TRBD1 (6 bases). The CDR3 is 11 residues long. The germline V and J ends were trimmed by 5 bases and 6 bases, with 11 bases remaining between them. The germline CDR1 and CDR2 sequences are SQVTM and ANQGSEA. The CDR3 nucleotides are TGCAGCGTTAACAGGGCGGGCGAGCAGTACTTC. It translates to CSVNRAGEQYF.

This clone was counted a few times. The chain links TRBV6-4 to TRBJ2-1; 11 nucleotides line up with TRBD1. The ends lost 6 bases at V and 6 bases at J; junction bases unmatched: 4. Germline V gene lookup returns CDR1 MRHNA and CDR2 SNTAGT. This CDR3 is built from 14 residues. CDR3 in DNA: TGTGCCAGCAGCAGAGGGACAGGGGGCAATGAGCAGTTCTTC. This encodes CASSRGTGGNEQFF.

This rearrangement joins TRBV2 to TRBJ1-1; 8 nucleotides line up with TRBD1. In germline, CDR1 is SNHLY, CDR2 FYNNEI. The trim removed 9 bases at V and 2 bases at J, leaving 5 bases unmatched. CDR3 length: 13 residues. The CDR3: CASKDRENTEAFF. For the CDR3, the DNA is TGTGCCAGTAAGGACAGGGAAAACACTGAAGCTTTCTTT.

The chain is built from TRBV9 and TRBJ2-1; 10 bases are a match to TRBD2. V dropped 0 bases and J dropped 5; count of bases not matched to a gene: 5. The germline V gene encodes CDR1 SGDLS and CDR2 YYNGEE. There are 16 residues in the CDR3. CDR3 region: CASSVVSGGSDNEQFF. The CDR3 DNA reads TGTGCCAGCAGCGTAGTTAGCGGGGGGTCGGACAATGAGCAGTTCTTC. The complete variable domain, with remaining parts taken from reference TRBV9 and TRBJ2-1, reads DSGVTQTPKHLITATGQRVTLRCSPRSGDLSVYWYQQSLDQGLQFLIQYYNGEERAKGNILERFSAQQFPDLHSELNLSSLELGDSALYFCASSVVSGGSDNEQFFGPGTRLTVL.

The chain recombines TRBV2 with TRBJ1-1, with D perhaps matching TRBD1 (5 bases). V was trimmed by 4 bases and J by 4 bases, leaving 13 bases between them. The CDR3 runs 14 residues. The V gene's germline CDR1 is SNHLY and CDR2 FYNNEI. As DNA, the CDR3 is TGTGCCAGCAGTGGGGCGGGGGATCGCACTGAAGCTTTCTTT. This sequence encodes CASSGAGDRTEAFF.

The chain has TRBV12-5 and TRBJ2-5; 8 bases line up with TRBD2. This CDR3 region has 16 residues. The V gene end was trimmed by 2 bases and the J gene end by 3 bases; junction bases not matched to a gene: 8. Germline V gene sequence: CDR1 LGHNT, CDR2 FRNRAP. As DNA, the CDR3 is TGTGCTAGTGGTTTGCCCCTCGGGGGGGCCGAAGAGACCCAGTACTTC. Translation gives CASGLPLGGAEETQYF.

The genes are TRBV19 and TRBJ2-1, with 12 bases fitting TRBD1. V gave up 6 bases and J gave up 9 bases; unmatched junction bases: 9. There are 15 residues in the CDR3. Germline V gene lookup returns CDR1 LNHDA and CDR2 SQIVND (reference sequence). In DNA form, the CDR3 reads TGTGCCAGTAGAAGGGACAGGGGGCCTCTGGGTGAGCAGTTCTTC. Its translation: CASRRDRGPLGEQFF.

This chain uses TRBV5-6 with TRBJ2-7, with D perhaps TRBD1 (6 bases). The CDR3 extends over 13 amino acids. Germline CDR1 reads SGHDT; CDR2 reads YYEEEE. Trimming pared 0 bases from V and 5 bases from J, leaving 9 bases between. CDR3 nucleotide sequence: TGTGCCAGCAGCTTGGCAGGGGTGGACGAGCAGTACTTC. Translation gives CASSLAGVDEQYF.

This chain joins TRBV7-9 and TRBJ2-7; D is unclear. Germline V gene data show CDR1 as SEHNR and CDR2 as FQNEAQ (reference sequence). The CDR3 has 14 residues. V gave up 5 bases and J gave up 0 bases, with 11 bases separating them. CDR3 coding DNA: TGTGCCAGCAGCCGACTTTTGAGCTCCTACGAGCAGTACTTC. Protein: CASSRLLSSYEQYF. Full variable domain (remainder filled in from reference TRBV7-9 and TRBJ2-7): DTGVSQNPRHKITKRGQNVTFRCDPISEHNRLYWYRQTLGQGPEFLTYFQNEAQLEKSRLLSDRFSAERPKGSFSTLEIQRTEQGDSAMYLCASSRLLSSYEQYFGPGTRLTVT.

The rearrangement joins TRBV15 to TRBJ1-3; D ambiguous. The length of the CDR3 is 16 residues. With 3 bases removed from V and 4 bases from J, the gap between germline ends came to 16 bases. The germline V gene has CDR1 LNHNV and CDR2 YYDKDF (reference sequence). CDR3 nucleotides: TGTGCCACCAGCAGGTCGGGAGCCCCAAGGGGAAACACCATATATTTT. It yields the protein CATSRSGAPRGNTIYF.

This chain uses TRBV18 with TRBJ2-7; 8 bases agree with TRBD1. V trimming: 3 bases; J trimming: 1 base; junction bases outside the gene matches: 2. Germline CDR1 KGHSH, CDR2 LQKENI. CDR3 length: 14 amino acids. The CDR3 nucleotides read TGTGCCAGCTCACCTACAGGGGGATCCTACGAGCAGTACTTC. As protein: CASSPTGGSYEQYF.

J is TRBJ1-1 and V is TRBV25-1; D unclear. CDR3 size: 11 residues. The ends were cut back, 4 bases at V and 4 bases at J, with 4 bases in the middle. CDR1 is MGHDK and CDR2 is SYGVNS in the germline V gene. CDR3 DNA sequence: TGTGCCAGCAGTGTGGCCACTGAAGCTTTCTTT. Its translation: CASSVATEAFF.

The chain joins TRBV2 to TRBJ2-7, with TRBD1 matching over 7 bases. V was clipped by 10 bases and J by 0 bases; unmatched bases: 12. Germline assignment: CDR1 SNHLY and CDR2 FYNNEI. This CDR3 contains 15 residues. The CDR3, as DNA: TGTGCCACCATCTTTGTGACAGGGCGCTCCTACGAGCAGTACTTC. This translates into CATIFVTGRSYEQYF.

CDR3 in amino acids: CASMRGFAGAEAFF. CDR3 sequence (DNA): TGTGCCAGCATGCGGGGCTTCGCTGGGGCTGAAGCTTTCTTT. The chain links TRBV7-9 to TRBJ1-1; the D gene is possibly TRBD1 (5 bases). V lost 7 bases and J lost 6, with 18 bases in between. The CDR3 has 14 amino acids. Germline V CDR1 and CDR2: SEHNR, FQNEAQ (reference sequence).

This chain joins TRBV7-9 and TRBJ1-2; tentatively, D is TRBD1 (6 bases). The germline V and J ends were trimmed by 4 bases and 4 bases, with 16 bases remaining between them. This CDR3 has 15 residues. The germline gives CDR1 SEHNR, CDR2 FQNEAQ (reference sequence). This CDR3 is CASSSTDRSRYGYTF. CDR3 nucleotide sequence: TGTGCCAGCAGCTCGACCGACAGGTCTCGCTATGGCTACACCTTC.

This clone was seen only a few times. V gene TRBV6-4 combines with J gene TRBJ2-1; 7 bases are shared with TRBD1. Germline CDR1 is MRHNA and CDR2 is SNTAGT. This CDR3 region has 15 residues. The V and J ends lost 2 bases and 6 bases, in that order; junction bases with no gene match: 7. The CDR3 DNA is TGTGCCAGCAGTGACACAAGGGGACAGAGCAATGAGCAGTTCTTC. Its protein product is CASSDTRGQSNEQFF.

This rearrangement joins TRBV5-1 to TRBJ1-1; TRBD1 matches at 7 bases. The V gene end was trimmed by 5 bases and the J gene end by 4 bases; junction bases not matched to a gene: 8. The length of the CDR3 is 14 residues. Germline V gene data show CDR1 as SGHRS and CDR2 as YFSETQ. CDR3 in DNA: TGCGCCAGCAGGGACGACAGGGTGTTCACTGAAGCTTTCTTT. Translation gives CASRDDRVFTEAFF. Full variable domain (missing parts from reference TRBV5-1 and TRBJ1-1): KAGVTQTPRYLIKTRGQQVTLSCSPISGHRSVSWYQQTPGQGLQFLFEYFSETQRNKGNFPGRFSGRQFSNSRSEMNVSTLELGDSALYLCASRDDRVFTEAFFGQGTRLTVV.

This clone was observed once. J is TRBJ2-7 and V is TRBV2; 8 bases are shared with TRBD1. The germline V gene encodes CDR1 SNHLY and CDR2 FYNNEI. CDR3 size: 14 residues. V lost 4 bases to trimming and J lost 1 base; unmatched junction nucleotides: 3. The CDR3 nucleotides read TGTGCCAGCAGTGGTAGACAGGGGTCCTACGAGCAGTACTTC. This sequence encodes CASSGRQGSYEQYF.

The chain carries TRBV6-5 and TRBJ1-4; a possible D gene is TRBD1 (5 bases). Germline assignment: CDR1 MNHEY and CDR2 SVGAGI. The V end lost 3 bases, the J end lost 7 bases, and 18 bases lay between the germline ends. CDR3 length: 16 amino acids. CDR3 DNA: TGTGCCAGCAGTTATGGGACTCTTAAAAGGGGTGAAAAACTGTTTTTT. Protein sequence: CASSYGTLKRGEKLFF.

This sequence joins TRBV27 and TRBJ2-1; perhaps TRBD2 as D (6 bases). CDR1 is MNHEY, CDR2 SMNVEV, per germline (reference sequence). V lost 0 bases to trimming and J lost 9 bases, with 9 bases between them. CDR3 length equals 13 residues. This chain's CDR3 is CASSLSGGAEQFF. For the CDR3, the DNA is TGTGCCAGCAGTTTATCGGGGGGAGCTGAGCAGTTCTTC.

This clone was picked up one time. The V and J genes are TRBV5-4 and TRBJ2-1; 8 positions agree with TRBD2. Unmatched junction bases numbered 13, after V lost 1 base and J lost 4 bases. CDR3 size: 18 residues. The germline V gene has CDR1 SGHNT and CDR2 YYREEE (reference sequence). The CDR3 region is CASSLLSGTGGLYNEQFF. DNA of the CDR3: TGTGCCAGCAGCTTGTTATCTGGAACGGGGGGGTTATACAATGAGCAGTTCTTC.

The V gene is TRBV6-5, the J gene TRBJ1-5; D gene uncertain. The V end was cut by 6 bases, the J end by 4 bases, with 16 bases between. Germline V CDR1 and CDR2: MNHEY, SVGAGI. The CDR3 consists of 15 residues. The CDR3 protein is CASRDLTVANQPQHF. CDR3 nucleotides: TGTGCCAGCAGGGATTTGACGGTAGCAAATCAGCCCCAGCATTTT.

The rearrangement joins TRBV3-1 (or the pseudogene TRBV3-2) to TRBJ1-2; tentatively, D is TRBD1 (5 bases). V lost 1 base and J lost 4, with 10 bases in between. There are 14 residues in the CDR3. Germline lookup yields CDR1 LGHDT and CDR2 YNNKEL (reference sequence). CDR3 sequence reads: CASSQGQFLYGYTF. The CDR3 DNA reads TGTGCCAGCAGCCAAGGACAGTTCCTCTATGGCTACACCTTC.

The chain combines TRBV5-1 with TRBJ1-2; D remains unclear. The germline V gene encodes CDR1 SGHRS and CDR2 YFSETQ. The CDR3 extends over 14 amino acids. With 4 bases removed from V and 3 bases from J, the gap between germline ends came to 13 bases. Here the CDR3 reads CASSPGSIDYGYTF. CDR3 nucleotides: TGCGCCAGCAGCCCCGGGAGTATAGACTATGGCTACACCTTC.

The chain is built from TRBV5-6 and TRBJ2-5; the match to TRBD2 covers 16 bases. Germline values: CDR1 SGHDT, CDR2 YYEEEE. CDR3 length: 17 residues. With V trimmed by 3 bases and J by 5 bases, 7 bases remained unmatched. This CDR3 reads CASSWGLAGGFSETQYF. For the CDR3, the DNA is TGTGCCAGCAGCTGGGGACTAGCGGGGGGGTTTTCGGAGACCCAGTACTTC.

This chain joins TRBV5-1 and TRBJ1-1; the D gene is possibly TRBD1 (6 bases). The CDR3 has 14 residues. Trimming pared 4 bases from V and 2 bases from J, leaving 12 bases between. The germline V gene has CDR1 SGHRS and CDR2 YFSETQ. The DNA of the CDR3 is TGCGCCAGCAGCAAACAACAGGGTAACACTGAAGCTTTCTTT. This translates into CASSKQQGNTEAFF.

The rearrangement uses TRBV2 and TRBJ1-2, with 7 bases lining up with TRBD1. The CDR3 has 15 residues. The germline V gene has CDR1 SNHLY and CDR2 FYNNEI. V trimming: 5 bases; J trimming: 3 bases; junction bases outside the gene matches: 9. CDR3 in amino acids: CASSTEGASYYGYTF. The CDR3 coding sequence is TGTGCCAGCAGTACGGAGGGGGCAAGCTACTATGGCTACACCTTC.

This chain uses TRBV3-1 (or the pseudogene TRBV3-2) with TRBJ2-7; 12 bases are shared with TRBD2. V was clipped by 4 bases and J by 0 bases; unmatched bases: 4. Germline V gene sequence: CDR1 LGHDT, CDR2 YNNKEL (reference sequence). CDR3 length: 16 residues. The CDR3 DNA reads TGTGCCAGCAGCCTTCTACTAGCGGGGGGCTCCTACGAGCAGTACTTC. Translating gives CASSLLLAGGSYEQYF.